The 32 T cell receptor beta chains presented below share a single source sample, sequenced in a study of PD-L1 blockade in urothelial cancer. TCRdb's table, derived via immunoSEQ multiplex PCR, lists solely in-frame clones and lacks some. The data show tens of thousands of clones, 75% to 90% seen once. The sample here was PBMCs, taken around atezolizumab (anti-PD-L1) treatment. Every receptor here comes from a man in his fifties or sixties with urothelial cancer.

The gene calls are TRBV30 and TRBJ2-7, with 7 positions matching TRBD1. Germline V gene lookup returns CDR1 GTSNPN and CDR2 SVGIG (reference sequence). Trimming at V came to 3 bases and at J to 4 bases, leaving 9 bases not matched to a gene. The CDR3 has 14 residues. CDR3 coding DNA: TGTGCCTGGAGGTCGAGACAGGGTGGGTACGAGCAGTACTTC. Protein sequence: CAWRSRQGGYEQYF.

The chain couples TRBV27 to TRBJ1-2; D is uncertain. Trimming pared 0 bases from V and 6 bases from J, leaving 8 bases between. CDR1 and CDR2 (germline): MNHEY, SMNVEV (reference sequence). The CDR3 is 13 amino acids. The chain's CDR3 is CASSLSASHGYTF. DNA of the CDR3: TGTGCCAGCAGTTTATCAGCGAGTCATGGCTACACCTTC.

The chain links TRBV15 to TRBJ2-1, with 9 bases lining up with TRBD2. V lost 0 bases, J lost 10 bases, and 7 bases stayed unmatched. Looked up from germline, CDR1 is LNHNV and CDR2 is YYDKDF (reference sequence). The CDR3 contains 15 residues. CDR3 region: CATSRDQRGVREQFF. CDR3 DNA: TGTGCCACCAGCAGAGATCAGCGGGGGGTTCGAGAGCAGTTCTTC.

The V gene is TRBV5-1, the J gene TRBJ2-2, with 10 bases identical to TRBD2. The trim removed 7 bases at V and 6 bases at J, leaving 6 bases unmatched. Germline assignment: CDR1 SGHRS and CDR2 YFSETQ. The CDR3 sequence is 14 residues long. CDR3 DNA sequence: TGCGCCAGCTCCCTAGCGGGAGTCCCCGGGGAGCTGTTTTTT. Protein: CASSLAGVPGELFF.

V gene TRBV11-3 combines with J gene TRBJ1-1; 8 nucleotides align to TRBD1. The CDR3 covers 13 residues. The germline gives CDR1 SGHNT, CDR2 YENEEA. The V and J ends lost 3 bases and 10 bases, in that order; junction bases with no gene match: 7. In DNA form, the CDR3 reads TGTGCCAGCAGCTTGGGGGGACAGGAGAGAGCTTTCTTT. It yields the protein CASSLGGQERAFF.

This chain links TRBV19 with TRBJ1-5; TRBD1 matches 9 bases. The CDR3 contains 15 residues. The V gene's germline CDR1 is LNHDA and CDR2 SQIVND (reference sequence). Unmatched junction bases numbered 11, after V lost 3 bases and J lost 11 bases. CDR3 amino acids: CASSMMEGQGSAQHF. The DNA for the CDR3 is TGTGCCAGTAGTATGATGGAGGGACAGGGATCAGCCCAGCATTTT.

The rearrangement links TRBV11-2 to TRBJ2-7; 8 nucleotides align to TRBD1. The CDR3 sequence is 14 residues long. Germline CDR1 SGHAT, CDR2 FQNNGV. The junction had 5 bases not matched to a gene; V was cut back by 5 bases and J by 2 bases. CDR3: CASSHGQGTYEQYF. In DNA form, the CDR3 reads TGTGCCAGCAGCCACGGACAGGGAACCTACGAGCAGTACTTC. Drawing the rest from reference TRBV11-2 and TRBJ2-7, the complete variable domain is EAGVAQSPRYKIIEKRQSVAFWCNPISGHATLYWYQQILGQGPKLLIQFQNNGVVDDSQLPKDRFSAERLKGVDSTLKIQPAKLEDSAVYLCASSHGQGTYEQYFGPGTRLTVT.

The genes are TRBV30 and TRBJ1-2; 7 nucleotides line up with TRBD1. Germline CDR1 and CDR2: GTSNPN and SVGIG (reference sequence). The CDR3 length is 13 residues. V gave up 5 bases and J gave up 3 bases; unmatched junction bases: 6. CDR3 DNA sequence: TGTGCCTGGGACAGGGTGCCGGACTATGGCTACACCTTC. This codes for CAWDRVPDYGYTF.

The chain uses TRBV11-2 and TRBJ2-4, with D perhaps matching TRBD2 (6 bases). From germline, CDR1 is SGHAT and CDR2 FQNNGV. CDR3 size: 17 residues. Trimming shortened V by 5 bases and J by 4 bases, and 21 bases separated the two germline ends. The CDR3, as DNA: TGTGCCAGCAGCCATCCGCGCAGGGAGGCGGGGAAAAACATTCAGTACTTC. Its translation is CASSHPRREAGKNIQYF.

V gene TRBV25-1 combines with J gene TRBJ2-5; TRBD1 agrees at 7 bases. The CDR3 is 16 residues long. Per the germline V gene, CDR1 is MGHDK and CDR2 is SYGVNS. V lost 6 bases to trimming and J lost 3 bases; unmatched junction nucleotides: 13. CDR3 region: CASRDRVSVYKETQYF. CDR3 coding DNA: TGTGCCAGCAGAGACAGGGTCTCGGTTTATAAAGAGACCCAGTACTTC.

The genes are TRBV4-1 and TRBJ1-2; maybe TRBD1 (5 bases). CDR1 is MGHRA and CDR2 is YSYEKL in the germline V gene. The CDR3 consists of 16 residues. V gave up 4 bases and J gave up 0 bases, with 15 bases separating them. The CDR3 region is CASSPSRGEANYGYTF. CDR3 DNA: TGCGCCAGCAGCCCGTCCCGGGGGGAGGCTAACTATGGCTACACCTTC.

The chain uses TRBV7-8 and TRBJ2-3; TRBD1 agrees at 8 bases. CDR1 SGHVS and CDR2 FQNEAQ come from the germline V gene. V lost 5 bases and J lost 4; bases outside the gene matches: 5. CDR3 length equals 14 residues. The CDR3 loop is CASSQTTGADTQYF. DNA for the CDR3: TGTGCCAGCAGCCAAACGACAGGGGCAGATACGCAGTATTTT.

The V gene is TRBV18, the J gene TRBJ2-6; D is possibly TRBD1 (5 bases). The V end was cut by 3 bases, the J end by 0 bases, with 9 bases between. This CDR3 is 16 amino acids long. Germline CDR1 KGHSH, CDR2 LQKENI. The CDR3 is CASSPAGRSGANVLTF. In nucleotides, the CDR3 is TGTGCCAGCTCACCGGCAGGGCGCTCTGGGGCCAACGTCCTGACTTTC.

The V and J genes are TRBV7-2 and TRBJ2-3; 9 nucleotides align to TRBD2. This CDR3 contains 15 residues. V shed 1 base and J 6 bases; nucleotides not matched to a gene: 5. From germline, CDR1 is SGHTA and CDR2 FQGNSA. The CDR3 DNA is TGTGCCAGCAGCTTAGTAGCGGGGGAGAGGGATACGCAGTATTTT. This sequence encodes CASSLVAGERDTQYF.

This clone has only one observation. The V gene is TRBV6-5, the J gene TRBJ2-7; the D gene is possibly TRBD1 (6 bases). The CDR3 is 13 amino acids. Looked up from germline, CDR1 is MNHEY and CDR2 is SVGAGI. V was pared by 8 bases and J by 1 base, with 12 bases between. CDR3 sequence: CASSGDVSYEQYF. CDR3 bases: TGTGCCAGCTCAGGGGATGTATCCTACGAGCAGTACTTC.

This clone showed up just a few times. V is TRBV15 and J is TRBJ2-1, with 7 bases aligning to TRBD2. CDR1 is LNHNV, CDR2 YYDKDF, per germline (reference sequence). Trimming took 1 base from V and 7 from J; bases not matched to a gene: 19. The CDR3 is made up of 19 amino acids. CDR3 DNA: TGTGCCACCAGCAGAGGAGCCCTCTCGGGGGGAGGGCCTCGGAATGAGCAGTTCTTC. This sequence encodes CATSRGALSGGGPRNEQFF.

J is TRBJ2-5 and V is TRBV7-6, with 14 bases identical to TRBD2. V was pared by 0 bases and J by 4 bases, with 7 bases of the junction left unmatched. The germline CDR1 and CDR2 sequences are SGHVS and FNYEAQ. The CDR3 has 18 residues. This chain's CDR3 is CASSLAAKGTSGRETQYF. The CDR3 DNA reads as TGTGCCAGCAGCTTAGCGGCAAAAGGGACTAGCGGGAGAGAGACCCAGTACTTC.

The chain has TRBV10-2 and TRBJ2-7; D might be TRBD2 (5 bases). V was shortened by 5 bases and J by 0 bases, with 11 bases between the two germline ends. The CDR3 is 14 amino acids. Per germline, CDR1 WSHSY and CDR2 SAAADI. The CDR3 region has the DNA TGCGCCAGCAGTTCCTCGGCGGGCTCCTACGAGCAGTACTTC. Translated: CASSSSAGSYEQYF.

This clone was observed a single time. This chain links TRBV5-1 with TRBJ2-4, with a tentative D call TRBD1 (5 bases). In germline, CDR1 is SGHRS, CDR2 YFSETQ. The CDR3 length is 13 residues. V was cut by 1 base and J by 7 bases, with 9 bases left in between. CDR3 DNA sequence: TGCGCCAGCAGCTTGCGACAGTCGAACATTCAGTACTTC. Translated, it gives CASSLRQSNIQYF.

This clone occurred a few times. The CDR3 DNA follows: TGTGCCACCAGCAGACTGACTAGCGGGGGCGAGCAGTACTTC. Protein product: CATSRLTSGGEQYF. The V gene is TRBV15, the J gene TRBJ2-7; TRBD2 aligns across 12 bases. Germline CDR1 and CDR2: LNHNV and YYDKDF (reference sequence). Unmatched junction bases numbered 2, after V lost 2 bases and J lost 6 bases. The CDR3 contains 14 residues.

The chain carries TRBV7-2 and TRBJ2-5; 7 bases are shared with TRBD1. This CDR3 is 19 amino acids long. V lost 4 bases, J lost 2 bases, and 19 bases stayed unmatched. Germline V gives CDR1 SGHTA, CDR2 FQGNSA. CDR3 DNA: TGTGCCAGCAGCTCCCAAAGATCGTTCACGGGGACAGCACAAGAGACCCAGTACTTC. Its translation: CASSSQRSFTGTAQETQYF.

This rearrangement joins TRBV4-3 to TRBJ2-5, with D maybe TRBD2 (7 bases). Germline V CDR1 and CDR2: LGHNA, YSLEER. V dropped 4 bases and J dropped 11 bases, with 20 bases sitting between them. The CDR3 has 14 amino acids. For the CDR3, the DNA is TGCGCCAGCAGCCCGGGGGCGGGAGCAGGAGAGCAGTACTTC. Translated, it gives CASSPGAGAGEQYF.

V gene TRBV9 combines with J gene TRBJ2-5; D may be TRBD1 (5 bases). The V end lost 3 bases, the J end lost 10 bases, and 16 bases lay between the germline ends. Germline V gives CDR1 SGDLS, CDR2 YYNGEE. This CDR3 comprises 13 residues. This CDR3 reads CASSASLVGVQYF. The CDR3 coding sequence is TGTGCCAGCAGCGCGTCCCTAGTAGGGGTCCAGTACTTC.

The chain couples TRBV5-1 to TRBJ2-1, with 9 nucleotides matching TRBD1. V lost 0 bases to trimming and J lost 0 bases; unmatched junction nucleotides: 1. CDR1 and CDR2 (germline): SGHRS, YFSETQ. This CDR3 comprises 16 residues. The CDR3 bases are TGCGCCAGCAGCTTGGAGGGACAGGGCTCCTACAATGAGCAGTTCTTC. Translated: CASSLEGQGSYNEQFF.

This rearrangement joins TRBV7-6 to TRBJ2-3, with 8 bases that match TRBD2. Germline CDR1 is SGHVS and CDR2 is FNYEAQ. The ends lost 5 bases at V and 0 bases at J; junction bases unmatched: 10. The CDR3 totals 17 residues. The CDR3 region is CASSRTAGGTSTDTQYF. The CDR3 DNA reads as TGTGCCAGCAGCCGGACCGCGGGGGGCACTAGCACAGATACGCAGTATTTT.

CDR3 region: CASSQGPGSGELFF. In DNA form, the CDR3 reads TGCGCCAGCAGCCAAGGCCCAGGCTCCGGGGAGCTGTTTTTT. This rearrangement joins TRBV4-3 to TRBJ2-2; D call uncertain. Germline V gene sequence: CDR1 LGHNA, CDR2 YSLEER. This CDR3 is built from 14 residues. V lost 1 base and J lost 6, with 9 bases in between.

Remarks on this clone: At one end the junction does not follow the germline gene, possibly because of a read error. The chain joins TRBV11-2 to TRBJ2-5; D unresolved. Germline assignment: CDR1 SGHAT and CDR2 FQNNGV. This CDR3 spans 14 amino acids. Here the CDR3 DNA reads TGTGCCAGCAGCCTAGAGTTGCAGGCGGAGACCCAGTACTTC. It specifies CASSLELQAETQYF.

V and J are TRBV4-1 and TRBJ1-1; possibly TRBD1 for D (5 bases). Trimming took 6 bases from V and 11 from J, leaving 16 bases between them. The germline V gene encodes CDR1 MGHRA and CDR2 YSYEKL. This CDR3 region has 12 residues. CDR3: CASRGRGLEAFF. The CDR3 region has the DNA TGCGCCAGCAGAGGGCGGGGCCTTGAGGCTTTCTTT.

The chain has TRBV7-2 and TRBJ2-7, with a possible D match to TRBD1 (5 bases). This CDR3 comprises 15 residues. The V gene lost 2 bases and the J gene lost 0 bases, with 11 bases spanning the gap. Germline V CDR1 and CDR2: SGHTA, FQGNSA. The CDR3 DNA follows: TGTGCCAGCAGCTTATCGACAGACTTCTCCTACGAGCAGTACTTC. Translation gives CASSLSTDFSYEQYF.

V gene TRBV27 combines with J gene TRBJ2-3; tentatively, D is TRBD2 (7 bases). This CDR3 has 16 residues. The germline gives CDR1 MNHEY, CDR2 SMNVEV (reference sequence). In nucleotides, the CDR3 is TGTGGGAGCGGCGAGAGGGGGAGGGGAACCACAGATACGCAGTATTTT. This codes for CGSGERGRGTTDTQYF.

This clone was recorded only once. The rearrangement joins TRBV10-3 to TRBJ2-7; 10 nucleotides line up with TRBD1. CDR1 and CDR2 (germline): ENHRY, SYGVKD. CDR3 length: 13 residues. V shed 7 bases and J 2 bases; nucleotides not matched to a gene: 2. The CDR3 loop reads CAIMGQGPYEQYF. CDR3 sequence (DNA): TGTGCCATCATGGGACAGGGGCCCTACGAGCAGTACTTC.

V and J are TRBV5-6 and TRBJ2-2; no reliable D call. The CDR3 extends over 14 amino acids. V lost 0 bases and J lost 4, with 7 bases in between. From germline, CDR1 is SGHDT and CDR2 YYEEEE. The DNA of the CDR3 is TGTGCCAGCAGCTTGGACTTTTCCACCGGGGAGCTGTTTTTT. Amino acid sequence: CASSLDFSTGELFF.